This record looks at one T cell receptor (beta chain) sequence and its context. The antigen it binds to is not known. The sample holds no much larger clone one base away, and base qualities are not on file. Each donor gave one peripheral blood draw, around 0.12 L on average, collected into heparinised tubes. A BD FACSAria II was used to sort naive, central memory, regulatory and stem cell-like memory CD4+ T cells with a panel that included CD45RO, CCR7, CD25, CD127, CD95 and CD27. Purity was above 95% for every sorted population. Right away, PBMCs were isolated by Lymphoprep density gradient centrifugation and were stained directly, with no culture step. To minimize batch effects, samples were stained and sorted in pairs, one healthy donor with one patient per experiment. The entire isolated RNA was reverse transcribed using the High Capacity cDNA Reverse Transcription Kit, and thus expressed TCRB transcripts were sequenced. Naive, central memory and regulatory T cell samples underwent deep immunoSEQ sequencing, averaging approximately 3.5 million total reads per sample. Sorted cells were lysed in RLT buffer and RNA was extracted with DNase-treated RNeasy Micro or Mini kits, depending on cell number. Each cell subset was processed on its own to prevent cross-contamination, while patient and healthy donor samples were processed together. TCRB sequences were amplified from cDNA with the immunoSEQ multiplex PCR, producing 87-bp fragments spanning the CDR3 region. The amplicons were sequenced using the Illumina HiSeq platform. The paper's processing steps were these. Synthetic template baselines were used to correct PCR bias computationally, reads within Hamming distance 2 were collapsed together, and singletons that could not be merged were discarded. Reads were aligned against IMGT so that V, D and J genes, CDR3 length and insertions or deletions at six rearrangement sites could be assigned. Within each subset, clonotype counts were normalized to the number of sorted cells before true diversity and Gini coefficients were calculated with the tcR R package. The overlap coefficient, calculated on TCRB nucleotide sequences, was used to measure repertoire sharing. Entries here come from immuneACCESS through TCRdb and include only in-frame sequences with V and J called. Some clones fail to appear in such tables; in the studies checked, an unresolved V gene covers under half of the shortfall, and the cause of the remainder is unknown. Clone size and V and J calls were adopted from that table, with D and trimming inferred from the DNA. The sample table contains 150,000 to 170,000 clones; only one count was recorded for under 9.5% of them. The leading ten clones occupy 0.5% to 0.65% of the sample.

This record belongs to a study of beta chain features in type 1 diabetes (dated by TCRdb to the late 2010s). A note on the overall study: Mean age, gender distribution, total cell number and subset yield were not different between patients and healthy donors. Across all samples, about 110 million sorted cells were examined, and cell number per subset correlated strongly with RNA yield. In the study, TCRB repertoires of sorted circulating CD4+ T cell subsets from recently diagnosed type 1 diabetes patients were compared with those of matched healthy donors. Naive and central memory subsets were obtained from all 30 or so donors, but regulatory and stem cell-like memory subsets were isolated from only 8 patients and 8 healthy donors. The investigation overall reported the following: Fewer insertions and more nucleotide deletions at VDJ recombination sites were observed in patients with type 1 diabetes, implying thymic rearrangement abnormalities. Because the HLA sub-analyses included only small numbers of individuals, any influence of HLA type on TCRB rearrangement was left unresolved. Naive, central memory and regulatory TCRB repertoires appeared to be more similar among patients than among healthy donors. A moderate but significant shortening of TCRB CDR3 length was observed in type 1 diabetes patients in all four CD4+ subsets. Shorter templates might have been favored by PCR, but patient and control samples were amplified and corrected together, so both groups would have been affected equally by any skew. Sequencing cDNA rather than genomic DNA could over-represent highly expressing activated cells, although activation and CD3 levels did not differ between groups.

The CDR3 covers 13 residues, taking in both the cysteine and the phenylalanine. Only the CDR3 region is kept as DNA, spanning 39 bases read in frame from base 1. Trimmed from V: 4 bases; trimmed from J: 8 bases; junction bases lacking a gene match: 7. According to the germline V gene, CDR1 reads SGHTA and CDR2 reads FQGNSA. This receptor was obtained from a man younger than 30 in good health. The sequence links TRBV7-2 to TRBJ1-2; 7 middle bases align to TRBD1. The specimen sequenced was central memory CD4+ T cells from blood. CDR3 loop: CASSWDSPRGYTF. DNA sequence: TGTGCCAGCAGCTGGGACAGCCCCAGGGGCTACACCTTC.